Reported below is one T cell receptor (beta chain). V lost 0 bases, J lost 3 bases, and 9 bases lay in between. The CDR3 length is 13 residues. CDR1 SQVTM and CDR2 ANQGSEA come from the germline V gene. Authors' methods: Amplification of reference gene primers was used by the study to estimate nucleated cell counts. TCRdb's table, derived via immunoSEQ multiplex PCR, lists solely in-frame clones and lacks some. The D gene and trimming were derived from the DNA, and the V and J assignments and clone size from that table. The profile shows 450,000 or so clones, roughly 90% of them singletons. The sample is drawn from a study of blood T cell repertoires in COVID-19.

This chain uses TRBV29-1 with TRBJ2-7, with no clear D. The sequencing sample was made of peripheral blood. The clonotype comes from a man in his late teens or twenties with COVID-19, enrolled during active disease. CDR3 sequence (DNA): TGCAGCGTTGAAGACCCCGCACTCTACGAGCAGTACTTC. It yields the protein CSVEDPALYEQYF.